The 29 T cell receptor beta chains listed next were all sequenced from one sample in a study of T cell repertoires in cytomegalovirus infection. TCRdb redid the calling of the reads with MiXCR, one entry per CDR3 protein. The sample holds approximately 76,000 distinct CDR3 sequences, approximately 3.7% seen once. The material sequenced was PBMCs. These receptors were obtained from a human donor in good health (CMV status not recorded). Some clones in this sample may be carry-over from other donors' samples.

This clonotype was observed at least ten times. The gene calls are TRBV6-2 or TRBV6-3 and TRBJ2-5; D may be TRBD1 or TRBD2 (5 bases each). The CDR3 loop spans 12 amino acids. Germline V CDR1 and CDR2: MNHEY, SVGEGT. Between the trimmed V and J ends, which lost 4 bases and 4 bases, there was a span of 7 bases. The CDR3 DNA sequence: TGTGCCAGCAGTTGGGACCCAGAGACCCAGTACTTC. It is translated as CASSWDPETQYF.

This clonotype was recorded at least ten times. V is TRBV27 and J is TRBJ1-1; D perhaps matches TRBD1 (6 bases). Trimming stripped 5 bases from V and 6 bases from J, with 13 bases between. This CDR3 is 13 amino acids long. Germline-derived CDR1 and CDR2 are MNHEY and SMNVEV (reference sequence). The CDR3 sequence: CASSGEGHPEAFF. The CDR3 bases are TGTGCCAGCAGTGGAGAGGGACACCCTGAAGCTTTCTTT.

This clonotype was counted many times. The chain joins TRBV7-8 to TRBJ2-3; D uncertain. Trimming stripped 1 base from V and 1 base from J, with 6 bases between. The germline V gene has CDR1 SGHVS and CDR2 FQNEAQ. The CDR3 covers 14 residues. In DNA form, the CDR3 reads TGTGCCAGCAGCTTAGATTGGGGCACAGATACGCAGTATTTT. Its translation: CASSLDWGTDTQYF.

This clonotype appeared many times. The chain recombines TRBV12-3 or TRBV12-4 with TRBJ1-5, with TRBD1 as a possible D gene (5 bases). This CDR3 has 13 residues. Trimming cost V 0 bases and J 7 bases, with 7 bases left between them. In DNA form, the CDR3 reads TGTGCCAGCAGTTTAGCCGAGGGGCAGCCCCAGCATTTT. As protein: CASSLAEGQPQHF.

In this sample, this clonotype turned up many times. The genes are TRBV10-3 and TRBJ1-6; D gene unclear. The germline V and J ends were trimmed by 0 bases and 7 bases, with 10 bases remaining between them. Germline V CDR1 and CDR2: ENHRY, SYGVKD. The CDR3 is 15 amino acids. The CDR3, as DNA: TGTGCCATCAGTGAGTCGACCCCTGGGAATTCACCCCTCCACTTT. Translating it yields CAISESTPGNSPLHF.

This clonotype was found many times. The V gene is TRBV4-2, the J gene TRBJ2-2, with D perhaps assigned TRBD1 or TRBD2 (5 bases each). Trimming took 1 base from V and 5 from J, leaving 14 bases between them. The germline gives CDR1 LGHNA, CDR2 YNFKEQ. The CDR3 totals 16 residues. The CDR3 DNA reads TGTGCCAGCAGCCAAGTCGGGGCGCGGCGGACCGGGGAGCTGTTTTTT. It yields the protein CASSQVGARRTGELFF.

This clonotype was seen ten or more times. The CDR3 DNA follows: TGTGCCAGCGTCGACGGAAGATCCTACAATGAGCAGTTCTTC. As protein: CASVDGRSYNEQFF. The chain carries TRBV28 and TRBJ2-1; D is undetermined. V was trimmed by 8 bases and J by 1 base, leaving 12 bases between them. CDR3 length: 14 residues. CDR1 is MDHEN, CDR2 SYDVKM, per germline.

At least ten counts were recorded for this clonotype. The chain carries TRBV7-9 and TRBJ2-3; maybe TRBD2 (6 bases). V was shortened by 5 bases and J by 4 bases, with 7 bases between the two germline ends. Germline V CDR1 and CDR2: SEHNR, FQNEAQ (reference sequence). This CDR3 has 12 amino acids. The CDR3: CASSPSADTQYF. CDR3 bases: TGTGCCAGCAGCCCTAGCGCAGATACGCAGTATTTT. Variable domain in full (rest from reference TRBV7-9 and TRBJ2-3): DTGVSQNPRHKITKRGQNVTFRCDPISEHNRLYWYRQTLGQGPEFLTYFQNEAQLEKSRLLSDRFSAERPKGSFSTLEIQRTEQGDSAMYLCASSPSADTQYFGPGTRLTVL.

This clonotype has ten or more counts. Here the CDR3 reads CASSLTTPGYTF. The CDR3 DNA sequence: TGTGCCAGCAGCCTTACTACACCCGGCTACACCTTC. The chain is built from TRBV7-9 and TRBJ1-2; unclear D gene. Looked up from germline, CDR1 is SEHNR and CDR2 is FQNEAQ (reference sequence). The CDR3 has 12 amino acids. V lost 5 bases to trimming and J lost 8 bases, with 12 bases between them.

This clonotype was seen many times. This chain joins TRBV28 and TRBJ1-3, with unresolved D. The CDR3 sequence is 18 residues long. CDR1 is MDHEN, CDR2 SYDVKM, per germline. V lost 5 bases and J lost 0, with 20 bases in between. This CDR3 reads CASSPSFRLRYSGNTIYF. The CDR3 nucleotides are TGTGCCAGCAGTCCCTCTTTTCGGCTGAGATACTCTGGAAACACCATATATTTT.

The sample holds many counts of this clonotype. CDR3 coding DNA: TGTGCCAGCAGTTACCGGACAGGGGGCAGGAAGGCTTTCTTT. Amino acid sequence: CASSYRTGGRKAFF. J is TRBJ1-1 and V is TRBV6-2 or TRBV6-3; 11 nucleotides agree with TRBD1. The CDR3 spans 14 residues. The J segment lost 11 bases and the V segment lost 2 bases, leaving 7 bases of the junction unmatched. Germline CDR1 reads MNHEY; CDR2 reads SVGEGT.

The table lists this clonotype with many counts. The rearrangement links TRBV15 to TRBJ2-3, with D perhaps matching TRBD2 (7 bases). Germline V gene lookup returns CDR1 LNHNV and CDR2 YYDKDF (reference sequence). The germline V and J ends were trimmed by 5 bases and 4 bases, with 16 bases remaining between them. CDR3 length: 15 amino acids. This CDR3 reads CATSRGGGPPDTQYF. The CDR3 bases are TGTGCCACCAGCCGAGGGGGGGGGCCCCCAGATACGCAGTATTTT.

This clonotype was seen ten or more times. The rearrangement joins TRBV12-3 or TRBV12-4 to TRBJ2-1; D gene unclear. CDR3 length: 15 residues. V was cut by 6 bases and J by 7 bases, with 19 bases left in between. CDR3 in amino acids: CASSPFPILRNEQFF. CDR3 DNA: TGTGCCAGCAGCCCATTCCCCATCTTGCGGAATGAGCAGTTCTTC.

The sample holds many counts of this clonotype. The rearrangement uses TRBV7-2 and TRBJ1-2; D ambiguous. CDR1 and CDR2 (germline): SGHTA, FQGNSA. CDR3 length equals 13 residues. Trimming removed 5 bases at V and 4 bases at J, with 11 bases between. CDR3 region: CASSPGIIYGYTF. CDR3 nucleotides: TGTGCCAGCAGCCCCGGAATAATCTATGGCTACACCTTC.

This clonotype was recorded many times. V usage is TRBV12-3 or TRBV12-4 and J usage is TRBJ1-2, with D uncertain. This CDR3 spans 11 amino acids. Trimming took off 1 base at V and 7 bases at J, with 4 bases between the two ends. In DNA form, the CDR3 reads TGTGCCAGCAGTTTAGAGGGTGGCTACACCTTC. Translated: CASSLEGGYTF.

This clonotype was observed many times. The gene calls are TRBV20-1 and TRBJ2-2, with TRBD1 identical over 8 bases. The junction had 4 bases not matched to a gene; V was cut back by 3 bases and J by 1 base. CDR3 length: 15 amino acids. The germline V gene encodes CDR1 DFQATT and CDR2 SNEGSKA (reference sequence). CDR3 region: CSARDGTGNTGELFF. The CDR3 nucleotides are TGCAGTGCTAGGGATGGGACAGGGAACACCGGGGAGCTGTTTTTT.

The chain recombines TRBV7-9 with TRBJ1-4; D uncertain. This CDR3 contains 15 residues. Trimming pared 1 base from V and 4 bases from J, leaving 10 bases between. Germline CDR1 SEHNR, CDR2 FQNEAQ (reference sequence). CDR3 loop: CASSLGGLDNEKLFF. Here the CDR3 DNA reads TGTGCCAGCAGCTTAGGCGGCCTTGATAATGAAAAACTGTTTTTT. The complete variable domain, with remaining parts taken from reference TRBV7-9 and TRBJ1-4, reads DTGVSQNPRHKITKRGQNVTFRCDPISEHNRLYWYRQTLGQGPEFLTYFQNEAQLEKSRLLSDRFSAERPKGSFSTLEIQRTEQGDSAMYLCASSLGGLDNEKLFFGSGTQLSVL.

This clonotype has a count of ten or more. The V gene is TRBV12-3 or TRBV12-4, the J gene TRBJ1-1; 7 positions agree with TRBD1. The trim removed 7 bases at V and 4 bases at J, leaving 3 bases unmatched. The CDR3 covers 12 residues. The CDR3 nucleotides are TGTGCCAGCACTACAGGGGCCACTGAAGCTTTCTTT. Protein: CASTTGATEAFF.

This clonotype was observed at least ten times. The chain joins TRBV15 to TRBJ2-7, with D unresolved. The CDR3 loop spans 13 amino acids. Germline CDR1 is LNHNV and CDR2 is YYDKDF (reference sequence). V lost 1 base and J lost 3, with 7 bases in between. In DNA form, the CDR3 reads TGTGCCACCAGCAGAGTTACGGGCTACGAGCAGTACTTC. It translates to CATSRVTGYEQYF. The full variable domain, its missing parts supplied by reference TRBV15 and TRBJ2-7, is DAMVIQNPRYQVTQFGKPVTLSCSQTLNHNVMYWYQQKSSQAPKLLFHYYDKDFNNEADTPDNFQSRRPNTSFCFLDIRSPGLGDTAMYLCATSRVTGYEQYFGPGTRLTVT.

This clonotype was seen at least ten times. V is TRBV28 and J is TRBJ2-3, with 10 nucleotides matching TRBD2. Germline CDR1 is MDHEN and CDR2 is SYDVKM. This CDR3 has 15 amino acids. J was trimmed by 4 bases and V by 5 bases; bases with no gene match: 6. CDR3 coding DNA: TGTGCCAGCAGTCCTCAGCGGGGGGGCGCAGATACGCAGTATTTT. Protein product: CASSPQRGGADTQYF.

This clonotype was counted at least ten times. The rearrangement uses TRBV7-2 and TRBJ2-3; a possible D gene is TRBD1 (6 bases). CDR3 size: 16 residues. The V end was cut by 1 base, the J end by 2 bases, with 13 bases between. Looked up from germline, CDR1 is SGHTA and CDR2 is FQGNSA. The CDR3 loop is CASSLEQGWVTDTQYF. The CDR3 DNA sequence: TGTGCCAGCAGCTTAGAACAGGGTTGGGTCACAGATACGCAGTATTTT. The full variable domain, rest sourced from reference TRBV7-2 and TRBJ2-3, is GAGVSQSPSNKVTEKGKDVELRCDPISGHTALYWYRQSLGQGLEFLIYFQGNSAPDKSGLPSDRFSAERTGGSVSTLTIQRTQQEDSAVYLCASSLEQGWVTDTQYFGPGTRLTVL.

The table lists this clonotype with many counts. The chain joins TRBV11-2 to TRBJ1-2; D call uncertain. V lost 6 bases and J lost 2, with 10 bases in between. CDR1 is SGHAT and CDR2 is FQNNGV in the germline V gene. This CDR3 region has 13 residues. CDR3 sequence (DNA): TGTGCCAGCAGGGAGGGTGACAACTATGGCTACACCTTC. This translates into CASREGDNYGYTF.

Many counts were recorded for this clonotype. Here the CDR3 DNA reads TGTGCCAGCAGCTTAGGACTAGCGGGGCAGGAGACCCAGTACTTC. Amino acids: CASSLGLAGQETQYF. This chain links TRBV7-9 with TRBJ2-5; 11 bases are a match to TRBD2. Germline loops: CDR1 SEHNR, CDR2 FQNEAQ (reference sequence). The CDR3 extends over 15 amino acids. V dropped 1 base and J dropped 5; count of bases not matched to a gene: 3.

This clonotype was detected many times. The rearrangement links TRBV7-9 to TRBJ1-2; 7 nucleotides agree with TRBD1. CDR3 length: 14 residues. CDR1 and CDR2 from the germline V gene are SEHNR and FQNEAQ (reference sequence). After removal of 2 bases from V and 3 bases from J, the junction contained 3 bases not matched to a gene. The CDR3 DNA reads as TGTGCCAGCAGCTTAAACGACAGGGACTATGGCTACACCTTC. This gives the protein CASSLNDRDYGYTF. The full variable domain, in which reference TRBV7-9 and TRBJ1-2 provide the parts outside the CDR3, is DTGVSQNPRHKITKRGQNVTFRCDPISEHNRLYWYRQTLGQGPEFLTYFQNEAQLEKSRLLSDRFSAERPKGSFSTLEIQRTEQGDSAMYLCASSLNDRDYGYTFGSGTRLTVV.

This clonotype was found many times. The V and J genes are TRBV28 and TRBJ2-2, with D perhaps TRBD1 or TRBD2 (5 bases each). The CDR3 loop spans 16 amino acids. Trimming took 5 bases from V and 4 from J, leaving 17 bases between them. Germline-derived CDR1 and CDR2 are MDHEN and SYDVKM. CDR3 DNA sequence: TGTGCCAGCAGTCTTCTCCAGGGAGTCGGCACCGGGGAGCTGTTTTTT. This sequence encodes CASSLLQGVGTGELFF.

This clonotype was seen many times. The genes are TRBV7-2 and TRBJ2-3, with D perhaps assigned TRBD1 or TRBD2 (5 bases each). The germline V and J ends were trimmed by 5 bases and 3 bases, with 12 bases remaining between them. Germline CDR1 is SGHTA and CDR2 is FQGNSA. This CDR3 comprises 14 residues. The DNA of the CDR3 is TGTGCCAGCAGCCGGGACCACAATACAGATACGCAGTATTTT. Residues: CASSRDHNTDTQYF.

This clonotype was counted ten times or more. This chain uses TRBV7-8 with TRBJ2-1; D not certain. Germline-derived CDR1 and CDR2 are SGHVS and FQNEAQ. This CDR3 contains 14 residues. V lost 5 bases and J 6 bases, leaving 14 bases between the germline ends. As DNA, the CDR3 is TGTGCCAGCAGCCTAGGGTTAGTGGGCAATGAGCAGTTCTTC. Translating gives CASSLGLVGNEQFF.

This clonotype was detected many times. The chain carries TRBV7-3 and TRBJ1-4; D perhaps matches TRBD1 (6 bases). Germline CDR1 SGHTA, CDR2 FQGTGA. The CDR3 has 13 amino acids. With 5 bases removed from V and 8 bases from J, the gap between germline ends came to 12 bases. The CDR3 region is CASSRGQNEKLFF. CDR3 nucleotides: TGTGCCAGCAGCCGGGGGCAGAACGAAAAACTGTTTTTT. The full variable domain, completed using reference TRBV7-3 and TRBJ1-4, is GAGVSQTPSNKVTEKGKYVELRCDPISGHTALYWYRQSLGQGPEFLIYFQGTGAADDSGLPNDRFFAVRPEGSVSTLKIQRTERGDSAVYLCASSRGQNEKLFFGSGTQLSVL.

In this sample, this clonotype turned up many times. The chain uses TRBV6-2 or TRBV6-3 and TRBJ1-2; D is possibly TRBD1 (6 bases). V dropped 4 bases and J dropped 2 bases, with 14 bases sitting between them. The V gene's germline CDR1 is MNHEY and CDR2 SVGEGT. The CDR3 consists of 15 residues. The CDR3 is CASSSYSGQNYGYTF. As DNA, the CDR3 is TGTGCCAGCAGTTCGTACTCGGGACAAAACTATGGCTACACCTTC.